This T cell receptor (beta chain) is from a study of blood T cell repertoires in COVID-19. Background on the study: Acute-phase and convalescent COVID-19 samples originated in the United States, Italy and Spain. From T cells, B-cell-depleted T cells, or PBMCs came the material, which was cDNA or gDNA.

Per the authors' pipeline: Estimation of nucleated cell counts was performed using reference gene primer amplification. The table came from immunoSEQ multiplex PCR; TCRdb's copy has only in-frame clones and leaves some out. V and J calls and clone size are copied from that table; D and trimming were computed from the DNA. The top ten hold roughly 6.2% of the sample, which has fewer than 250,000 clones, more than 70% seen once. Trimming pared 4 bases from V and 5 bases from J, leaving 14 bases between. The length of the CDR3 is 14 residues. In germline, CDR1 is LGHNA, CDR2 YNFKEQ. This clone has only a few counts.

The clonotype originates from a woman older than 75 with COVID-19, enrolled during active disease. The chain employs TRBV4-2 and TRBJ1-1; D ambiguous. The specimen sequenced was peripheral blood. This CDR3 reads CASSLQGAGTEAFF. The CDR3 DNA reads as TGTGCCAGCAGCCTTCAAGGTGCGGGTACTGAAGCTTTCTTT.